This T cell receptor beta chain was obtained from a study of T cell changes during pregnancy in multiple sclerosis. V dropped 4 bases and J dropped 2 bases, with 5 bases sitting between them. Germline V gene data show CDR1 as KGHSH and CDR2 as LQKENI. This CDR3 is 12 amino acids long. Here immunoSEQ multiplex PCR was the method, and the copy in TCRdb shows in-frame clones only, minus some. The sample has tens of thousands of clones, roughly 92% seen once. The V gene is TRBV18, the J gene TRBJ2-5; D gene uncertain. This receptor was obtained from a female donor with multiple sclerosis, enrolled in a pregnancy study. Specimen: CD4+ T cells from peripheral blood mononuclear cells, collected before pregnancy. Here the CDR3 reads CASSLRQETQYF. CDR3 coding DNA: TGTGCCAGCTCACTCAGGCAAGAGACCCAGTACTTC.